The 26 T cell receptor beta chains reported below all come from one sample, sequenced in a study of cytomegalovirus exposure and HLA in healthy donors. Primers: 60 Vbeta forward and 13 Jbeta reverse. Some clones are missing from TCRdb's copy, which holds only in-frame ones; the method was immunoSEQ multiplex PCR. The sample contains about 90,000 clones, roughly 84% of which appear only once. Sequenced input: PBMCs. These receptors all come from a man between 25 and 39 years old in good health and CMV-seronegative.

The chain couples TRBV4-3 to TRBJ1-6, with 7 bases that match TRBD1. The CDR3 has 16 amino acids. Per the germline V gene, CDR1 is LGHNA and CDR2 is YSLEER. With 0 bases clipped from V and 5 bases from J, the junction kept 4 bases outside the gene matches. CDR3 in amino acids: CASSQEGRGNNSPLHF. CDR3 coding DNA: TGCGCCAGCAGCCAAGAGGGCAGGGGGAATAATTCACCCCTCCACTTT.

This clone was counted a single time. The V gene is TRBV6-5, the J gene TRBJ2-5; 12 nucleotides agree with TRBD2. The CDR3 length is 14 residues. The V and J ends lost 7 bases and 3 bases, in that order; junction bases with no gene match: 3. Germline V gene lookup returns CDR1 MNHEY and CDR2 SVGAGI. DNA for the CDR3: TGTGCCAGCAATCGACTAGCGGGGGAAGAGACCCAGTACTTC. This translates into CASNRLAGEETQYF.

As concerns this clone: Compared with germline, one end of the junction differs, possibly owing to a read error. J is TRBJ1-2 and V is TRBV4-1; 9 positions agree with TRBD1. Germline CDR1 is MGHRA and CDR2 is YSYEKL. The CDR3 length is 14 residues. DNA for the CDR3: TGCGCCAGCACGACGCTTACAGGGGGCGATGGCTACATCTTC. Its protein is CASTTLTGGDGYIF.

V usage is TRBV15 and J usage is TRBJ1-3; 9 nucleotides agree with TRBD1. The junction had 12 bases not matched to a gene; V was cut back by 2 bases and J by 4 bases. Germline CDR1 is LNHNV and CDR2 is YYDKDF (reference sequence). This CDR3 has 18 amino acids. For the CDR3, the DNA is TGTGCCACCAGCAGACCCTCAGGAGGGACAGGGTCAGGAAACACCATATATTTT. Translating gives CATSRPSGGTGSGNTIYF.

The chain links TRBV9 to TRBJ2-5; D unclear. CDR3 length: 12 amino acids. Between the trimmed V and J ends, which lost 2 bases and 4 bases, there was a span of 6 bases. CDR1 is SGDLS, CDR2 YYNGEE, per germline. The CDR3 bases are TGTGCCAGCAGCGTTCCTCGAGAGACCCAGTACTTC. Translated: CASSVPRETQYF.

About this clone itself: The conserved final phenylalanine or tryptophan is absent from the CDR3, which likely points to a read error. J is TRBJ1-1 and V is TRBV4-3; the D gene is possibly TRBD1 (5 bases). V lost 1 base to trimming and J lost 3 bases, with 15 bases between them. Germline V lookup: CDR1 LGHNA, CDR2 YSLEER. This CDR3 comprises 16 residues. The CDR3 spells CASSQGAGRRDTEAFV. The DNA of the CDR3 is TGCGCCAGCAGCCAAGGGGCAGGGAGAAGGGACACTGAAGCTTTCGTT.

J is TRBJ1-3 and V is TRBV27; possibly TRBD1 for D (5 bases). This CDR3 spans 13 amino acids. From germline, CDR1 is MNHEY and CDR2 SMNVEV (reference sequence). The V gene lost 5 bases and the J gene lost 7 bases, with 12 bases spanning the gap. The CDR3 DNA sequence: TGTGCCAGCAGTCCCAGGGTGGGTAACACCATATATTTT. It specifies CASSPRVGNTIYF.

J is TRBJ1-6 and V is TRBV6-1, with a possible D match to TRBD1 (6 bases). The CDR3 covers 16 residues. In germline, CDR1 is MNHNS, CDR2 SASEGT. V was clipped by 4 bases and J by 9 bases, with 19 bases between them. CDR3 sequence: CASSGERQAESSPLHF. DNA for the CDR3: TGTGCCAGCAGTGGAGAGAGACAGGCAGAGAGTTCACCCCTCCACTTT.

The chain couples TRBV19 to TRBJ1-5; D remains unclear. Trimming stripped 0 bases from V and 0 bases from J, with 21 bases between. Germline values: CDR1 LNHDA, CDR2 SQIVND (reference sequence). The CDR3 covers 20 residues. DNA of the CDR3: TGTGCCAGTAGTATAGATAGTACAGCTCCTCTTGAATATAGCAATCAGCCCCAGCATTTT. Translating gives CASSIDSTAPLEYSNQPQHF.

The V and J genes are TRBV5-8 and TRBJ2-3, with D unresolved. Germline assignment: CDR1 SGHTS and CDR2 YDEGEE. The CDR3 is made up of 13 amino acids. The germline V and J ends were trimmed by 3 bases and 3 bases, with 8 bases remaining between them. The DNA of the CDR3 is TGTGCCAGCAGCTACACCGGGACAGATACGCAGTATTTT. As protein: CASSYTGTDTQYF.

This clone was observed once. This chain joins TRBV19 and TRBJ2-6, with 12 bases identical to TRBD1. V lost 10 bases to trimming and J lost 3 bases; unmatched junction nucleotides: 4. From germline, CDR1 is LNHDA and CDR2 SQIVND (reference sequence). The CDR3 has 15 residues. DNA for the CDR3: TGTGCCACAGGGACAGGGGGCAATGGGGCCAACGTCCTGACTTTC. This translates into CATGTGGNGANVLTF.

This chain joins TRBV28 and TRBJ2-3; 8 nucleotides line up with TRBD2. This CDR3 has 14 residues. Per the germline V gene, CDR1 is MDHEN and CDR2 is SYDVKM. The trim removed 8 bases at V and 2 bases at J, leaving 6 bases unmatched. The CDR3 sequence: CASLQRGTTDTQYF. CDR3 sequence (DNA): TGTGCCAGCCTTCAGCGGGGGACCACAGATACGCAGTATTTT.

Written as DNA, the CDR3 is TGTGCCAGCAGCCCATTACATGGACAGGGGTCTAATGAAAAACTGTTTTTT. Residues: CASSPLHGQGSNEKLFF. The V call is TRBV7-9, the J call TRBJ1-4; 9 positions agree with TRBD1. This CDR3 comprises 17 residues. In germline, CDR1 is SEHNR, CDR2 FQNEAQ (reference sequence). The V segment lost 5 bases and the J segment 3 bases; nucleotides outside the gene matches: 10.

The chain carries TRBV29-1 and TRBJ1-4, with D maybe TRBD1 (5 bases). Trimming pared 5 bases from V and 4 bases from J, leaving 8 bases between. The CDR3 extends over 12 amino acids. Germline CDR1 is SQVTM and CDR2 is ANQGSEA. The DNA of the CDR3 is TGCAGCGTTCGGCAGGGTAATGAAAAACTGTTTTTT. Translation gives CSVRQGNEKLFF.

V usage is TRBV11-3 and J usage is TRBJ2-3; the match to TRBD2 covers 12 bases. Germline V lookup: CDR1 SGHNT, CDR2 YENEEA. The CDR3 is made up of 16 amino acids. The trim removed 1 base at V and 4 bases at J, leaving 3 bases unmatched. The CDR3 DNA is TGTGCCAGCAGCTTAGGTCTAGCGGGGGGGGCAGATACGCAGTATTTT. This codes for CASSLGLAGGADTQYF.

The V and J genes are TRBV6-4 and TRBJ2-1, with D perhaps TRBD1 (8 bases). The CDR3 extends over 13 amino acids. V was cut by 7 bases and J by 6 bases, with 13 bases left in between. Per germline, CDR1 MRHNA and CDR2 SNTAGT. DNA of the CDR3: TGTGCCAGCAAGGACAGGGAGGGCAATGAGCAGTTCTTC. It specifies CASKDREGNEQFF.

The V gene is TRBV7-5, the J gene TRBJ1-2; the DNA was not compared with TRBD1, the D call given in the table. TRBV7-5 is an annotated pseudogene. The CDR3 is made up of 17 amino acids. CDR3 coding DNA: TGTGCCAGAAGTCCGACTACCATAAAGACAGGTTGGTCCAAGTCCACCTTC. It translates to CARSPTTIKTGWSKSTF.

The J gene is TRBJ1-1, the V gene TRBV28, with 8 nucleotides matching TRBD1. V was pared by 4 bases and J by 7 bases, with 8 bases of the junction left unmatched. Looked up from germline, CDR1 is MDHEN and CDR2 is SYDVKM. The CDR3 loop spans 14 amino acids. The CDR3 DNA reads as TGTGCCAGCAGTTCGGGACAGGCCGTAGGTGAAGCTTTCTTT. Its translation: CASSSGQAVGEAFF.

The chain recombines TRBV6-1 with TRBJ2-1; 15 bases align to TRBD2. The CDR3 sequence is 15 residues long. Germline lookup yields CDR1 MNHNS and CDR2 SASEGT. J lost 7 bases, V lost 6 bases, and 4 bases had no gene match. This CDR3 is CASRRTSGGANEQFF. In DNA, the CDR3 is TGTGCCAGCAGACGGACTAGCGGGGGGGCTAATGAGCAGTTCTTC.

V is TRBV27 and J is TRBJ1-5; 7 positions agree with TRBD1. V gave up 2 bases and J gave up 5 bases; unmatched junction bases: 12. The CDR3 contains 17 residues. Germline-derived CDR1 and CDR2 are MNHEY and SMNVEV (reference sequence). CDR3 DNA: TGTGCCAGCAGTTTAGAAGCCTGGGGAAGGGGGCATCAGCCCCAGCATTTT. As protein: CASSLEAWGRGHQPQHF.

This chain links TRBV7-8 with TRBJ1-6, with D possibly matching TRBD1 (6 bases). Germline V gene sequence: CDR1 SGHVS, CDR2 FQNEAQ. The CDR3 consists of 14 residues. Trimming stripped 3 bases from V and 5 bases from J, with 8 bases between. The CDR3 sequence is CASSFGQHNSPLHF. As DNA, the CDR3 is TGTGCCAGCAGCTTCGGACAGCATAATTCACCCCTCCACTTT.

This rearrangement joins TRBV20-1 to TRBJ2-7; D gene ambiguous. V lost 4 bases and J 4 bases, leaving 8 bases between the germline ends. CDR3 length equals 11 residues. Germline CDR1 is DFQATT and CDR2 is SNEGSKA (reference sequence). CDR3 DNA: TGCAGTGCTACCCCGCGGTACGAGCAGTACTTC. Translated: CSATPRYEQYF.

CDR3 nucleotides: TGTGCCAGCAGCCTATCCGGGGACTATGGCTACACCTTC. Protein product: CASSLSGDYGYTF. The chain couples TRBV4-2 to TRBJ1-2; the D is unclear. This CDR3 has 13 amino acids. Germline CDR1 is LGHNA and CDR2 is YNFKEQ. Trimming pared 4 bases from V and 3 bases from J, leaving 9 bases between.

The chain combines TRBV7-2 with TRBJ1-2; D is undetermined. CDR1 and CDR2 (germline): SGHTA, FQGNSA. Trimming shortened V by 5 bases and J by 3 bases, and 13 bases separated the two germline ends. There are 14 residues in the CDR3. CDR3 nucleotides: TGTGCCAGCAGCCGCATCACAGAATACTATGGCTACACCTTC. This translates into CASSRITEYYGYTF.

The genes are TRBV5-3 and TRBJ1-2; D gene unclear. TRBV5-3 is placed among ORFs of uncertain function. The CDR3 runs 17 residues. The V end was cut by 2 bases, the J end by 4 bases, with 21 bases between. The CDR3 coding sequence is TGTGCCAGAAGCTTTCCCCCCCATGAGAGGTTAATCTATGGCTACACCTTC. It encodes CARSFPPHERLIYGYTF.

The CDR3 nucleotides are TGTGCCAGCTCACCTAGCGGGGGGGCCGCAGATACGCAGTATTTT. Amino acid sequence: CASSPSGGAADTQYF. The gene calls are TRBV18 and TRBJ2-3; 11 positions match TRBD2. Trimming took 3 bases from V and 4 from J; bases not matched to a gene: 3. Germline CDR1 KGHSH, CDR2 LQKENI. The CDR3 extends over 15 amino acids.